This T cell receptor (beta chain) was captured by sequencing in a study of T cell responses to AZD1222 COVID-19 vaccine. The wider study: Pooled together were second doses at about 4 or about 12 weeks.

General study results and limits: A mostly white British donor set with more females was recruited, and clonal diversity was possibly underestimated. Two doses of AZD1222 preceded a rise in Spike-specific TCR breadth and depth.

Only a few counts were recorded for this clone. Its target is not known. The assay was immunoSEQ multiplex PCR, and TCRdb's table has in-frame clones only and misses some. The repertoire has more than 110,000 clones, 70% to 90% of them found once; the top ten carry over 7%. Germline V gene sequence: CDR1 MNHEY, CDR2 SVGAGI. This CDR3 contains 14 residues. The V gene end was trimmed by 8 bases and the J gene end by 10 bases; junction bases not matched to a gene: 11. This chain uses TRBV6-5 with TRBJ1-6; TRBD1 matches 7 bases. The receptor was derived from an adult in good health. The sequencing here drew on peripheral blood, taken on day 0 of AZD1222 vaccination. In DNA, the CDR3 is TGTGCCAGCTCAGCGGGACAGATGGTCTCACCCCTCCACTTT. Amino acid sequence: CASSAGQMVSPLHF.